Included here is one T cell receptor beta chain sequence, with context. The antigen is undetermined. This CDR3 is built from 13 residues. V gave up 5 bases and J gave up 7 bases; unmatched junction bases: 4. Germline lookup yields CDR1 SNHLY and CDR2 FYNNEI. The protocol was immunoSEQ multiplex PCR, while the TCRdb copy is restricted to in-frame clones and leaves out a portion. The table has over 15,000 clones, around 84% seen once; the top ten hold under 0.8%. The entry originates in a study of T cells in narcolepsy. As for the study in general: Patients with NT1 or NT2 and healthy control donors were enrolled.

Overall study findings and caveats: Autoreactive clonotypes reportedly recurred in blood of same and different patients, not controls. In some patient and control memory CD4+ samples, autoreactive clones were absent. Same-patient CSF and blood CD4+ T cell clonotypes included HCRT-specific and TRIB2-specific autoreactive ones.

Input material: memory (CD45RA-) CD4+ T cells from blood. J is TRBJ1-5 and V is TRBV2; 8 bases are shared with TRBD1. The clonotype comes from a human donor in good health. CDR3 in amino acids: CASSPDRDQPQHF. The CDR3 DNA is TGTGCCAGCAGTCCGGACAGGGACCAGCCCCAGCATTTT.